The present entry profiles one T cell receptor beta chain with its context. The sample is drawn from a study of T-cell reconstitution after alpha-beta-depleted transplantation in children. It was with unique molecular identifiers that the TCRbeta library was prepared. In TCRdb, the PCR reads were re-called with MiXCR into one record per CDR3 protein. This sample has 500,000 to 600,000 distinct CDR3 sequences; around 19% occur once, and the top ten carry roughly 3.3%. This TCR was sampled from a human donor who donated a stem cell graft to a child with acute lymphoblastic leukemia. Here the sequenced sample was PBMCs from the stem cell graft donor, taken from the stem cell graft.

CDR3 sequence (DNA): TGTGCCAGCAGCTTAGTGATCTTTCCGACAGGCGACTATGGCTACACCTTC. This sequence encodes CASSLVIFPTGDYGYTF. The chain employs TRBV7-8 and TRBJ1-2, with a weak D call TRBD1 (6 bases). Deletions cut 1 base from V and 3 bases from J, with 18 bases between. This CDR3 comprises 17 residues. CDR1 is SGHVS and CDR2 is FQNEAQ in the germline V gene. Filled out from reference TRBV7-8 and TRBJ1-2, the complete variable domain reads GAGVSQSPRYKVAKRGQDVALRCDPISGHVSLFWYQQALGQGPEFLTYFQNEAQLDKSGLPSDRFFAERPEGSVSTLKIQRTQQEDSAVYLCASSLVIFPTGDYGYTFGSGTRLTVV.